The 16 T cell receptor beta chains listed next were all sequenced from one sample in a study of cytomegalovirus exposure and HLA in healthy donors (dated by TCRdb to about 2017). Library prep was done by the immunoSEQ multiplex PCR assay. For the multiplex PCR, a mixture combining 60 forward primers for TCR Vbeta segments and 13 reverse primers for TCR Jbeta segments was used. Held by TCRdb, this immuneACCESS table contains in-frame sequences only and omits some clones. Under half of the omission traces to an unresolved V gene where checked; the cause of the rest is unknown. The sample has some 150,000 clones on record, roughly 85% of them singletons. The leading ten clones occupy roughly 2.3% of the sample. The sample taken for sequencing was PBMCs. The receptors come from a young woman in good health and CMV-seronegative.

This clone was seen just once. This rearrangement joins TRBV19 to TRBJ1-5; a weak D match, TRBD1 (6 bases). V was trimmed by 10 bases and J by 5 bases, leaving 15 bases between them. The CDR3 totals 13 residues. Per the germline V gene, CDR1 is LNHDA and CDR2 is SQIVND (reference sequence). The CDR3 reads CATARQVDQPQHF. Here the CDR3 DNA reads TGTGCCACGGCCCGACAGGTCGATCAGCCCCAGCATTTT.

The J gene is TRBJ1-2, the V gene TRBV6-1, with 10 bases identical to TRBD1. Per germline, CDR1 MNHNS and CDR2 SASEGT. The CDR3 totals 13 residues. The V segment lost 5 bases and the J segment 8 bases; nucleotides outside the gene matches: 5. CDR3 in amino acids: CASSPGQGKGYTF. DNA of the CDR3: TGTGCCAGCAGTCCGGGACAGGGGAAGGGCTACACCTTC.

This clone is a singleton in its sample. The CDR3 DNA is TGTGCCAGCAGCCCCGGGACTAGCGGGAGGTACGAGCAGTACTTC. Translation gives CASSPGTSGRYEQYF. The chain recombines TRBV7-9 with TRBJ2-7; 15 nucleotides align to TRBD2. Losses at the gene ends were 5 bases for V and 4 bases for J; bases not matched to a gene: 3. Per the germline V gene, CDR1 is SEHNR and CDR2 is FQNEAQ (reference sequence). CDR3 length equals 15 residues.

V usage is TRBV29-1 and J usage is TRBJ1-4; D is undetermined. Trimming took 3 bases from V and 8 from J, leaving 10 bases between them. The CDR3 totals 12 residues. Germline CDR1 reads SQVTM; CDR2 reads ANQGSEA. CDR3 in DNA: TGCAGCGTTGAGGTCGAGGGAGAAAAACTGTTTTTT. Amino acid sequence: CSVEVEGEKLFF.

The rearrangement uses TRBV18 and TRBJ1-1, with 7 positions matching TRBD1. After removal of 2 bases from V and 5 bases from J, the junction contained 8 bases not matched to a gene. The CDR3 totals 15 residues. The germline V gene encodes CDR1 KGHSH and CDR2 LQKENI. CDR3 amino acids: CASSPVEGARTEAFF. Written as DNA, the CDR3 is TGTGCCAGCTCACCAGTGGAGGGGGCGAGAACTGAAGCTTTCTTT.

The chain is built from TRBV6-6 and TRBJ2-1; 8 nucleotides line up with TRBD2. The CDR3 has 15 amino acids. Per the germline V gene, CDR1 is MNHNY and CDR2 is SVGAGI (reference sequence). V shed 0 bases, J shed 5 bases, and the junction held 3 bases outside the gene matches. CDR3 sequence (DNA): TGTGCCAGCAGTTACTCGGGACTAGGGGACAATGAGCAGTTCTTC. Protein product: CASSYSGLGDNEQFF.

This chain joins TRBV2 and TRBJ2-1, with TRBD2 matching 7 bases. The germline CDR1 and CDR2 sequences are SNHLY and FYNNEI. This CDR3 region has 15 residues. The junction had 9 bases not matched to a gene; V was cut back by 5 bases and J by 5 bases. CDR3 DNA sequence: TGTGCCAGCAGTCCTCTGGCGGGAGCGGACAATGAGCAGTTCTTC. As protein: CASSPLAGADNEQFF.

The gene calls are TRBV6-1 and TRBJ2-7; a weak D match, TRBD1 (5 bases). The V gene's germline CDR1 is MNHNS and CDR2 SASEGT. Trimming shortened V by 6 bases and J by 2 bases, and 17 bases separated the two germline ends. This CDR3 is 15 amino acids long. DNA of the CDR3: TGTGCCAGCAGCTCGCAGGGCGCCCTTACCTACGAGCAGTACTTC. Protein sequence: CASSSQGALTYEQYF.

CDR3 DNA: TGTGCCAGCAGTTCCGGACAGGGGGGGTACCGTGGTGGCTACACCTTC. This gives the protein CASSSGQGGYRGGYTF. This chain joins TRBV5-4 and TRBJ1-2, with TRBD1 matching 10 bases. CDR1 and CDR2 (germline): SGHNT, YYREEE (reference sequence). The J segment lost 7 bases and the V segment lost 5 bases, leaving 14 bases of the junction unmatched. The CDR3 runs 16 residues.

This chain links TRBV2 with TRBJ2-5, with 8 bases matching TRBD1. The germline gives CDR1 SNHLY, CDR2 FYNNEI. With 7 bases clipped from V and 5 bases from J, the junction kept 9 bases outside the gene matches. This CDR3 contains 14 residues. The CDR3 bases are TGTGCCAGCACCCCGGACAGGGTGAGGGAGACCCAGTACTTC. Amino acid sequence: CASTPDRVRETQYF.

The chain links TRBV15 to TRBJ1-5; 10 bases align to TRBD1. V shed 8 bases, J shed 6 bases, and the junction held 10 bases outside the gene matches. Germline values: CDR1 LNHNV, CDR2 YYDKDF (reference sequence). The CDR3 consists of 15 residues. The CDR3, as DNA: TGTGCCACCTCACAGGACAGGGGGGGTTTTCAGCCCCAGCATTTT. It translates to CATSQDRGGFQPQHF.

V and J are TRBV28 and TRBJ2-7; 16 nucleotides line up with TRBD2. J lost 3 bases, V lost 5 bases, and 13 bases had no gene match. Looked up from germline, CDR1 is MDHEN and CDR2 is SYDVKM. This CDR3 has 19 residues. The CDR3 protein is CASSLGAGTSGRGVYEQYF. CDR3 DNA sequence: TGTGCCAGCAGTCTAGGGGCCGGGACTAGCGGGAGGGGGGTCTACGAGCAGTACTTC.

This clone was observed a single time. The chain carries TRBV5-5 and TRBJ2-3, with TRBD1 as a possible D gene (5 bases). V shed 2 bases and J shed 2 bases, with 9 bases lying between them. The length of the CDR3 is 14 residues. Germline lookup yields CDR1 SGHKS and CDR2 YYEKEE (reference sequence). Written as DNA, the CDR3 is TGTGCCAGCAGCTTCAACAGGTTCACAGATACGCAGTATTTT. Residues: CASSFNRFTDTQYF.

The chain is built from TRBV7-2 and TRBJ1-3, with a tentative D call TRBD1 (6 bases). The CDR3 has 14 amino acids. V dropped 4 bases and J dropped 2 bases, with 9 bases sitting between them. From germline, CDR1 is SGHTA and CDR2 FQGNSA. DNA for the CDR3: TGTGCCAGCAGCTCCAGGGGACCTGGAAACACCATATATTTT. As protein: CASSSRGPGNTIYF.

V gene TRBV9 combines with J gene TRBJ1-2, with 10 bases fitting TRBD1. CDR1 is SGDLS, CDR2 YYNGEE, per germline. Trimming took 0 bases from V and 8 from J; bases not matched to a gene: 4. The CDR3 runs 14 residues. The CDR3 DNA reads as TGTGCCAGCAGCGTAGGACAGGGGGCTTGGGGCTACACCTTC. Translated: CASSVGQGAWGYTF.

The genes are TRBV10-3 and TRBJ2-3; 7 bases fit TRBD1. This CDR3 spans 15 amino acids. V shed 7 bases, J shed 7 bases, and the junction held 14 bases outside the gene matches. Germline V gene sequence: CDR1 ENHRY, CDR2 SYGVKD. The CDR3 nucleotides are TGTGCCATCAACCCCCGGGACAGCCCTAGGAATACGCAGTATTTT. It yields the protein CAINPRDSPRNTQYF.